This T cell receptor (beta chain) was captured by sequencing in a study of cytomegalovirus exposure and HLA in healthy donors. PCR was performed using 60 Vbeta and 13 Jbeta primers. Generated by immunoSEQ multiplex PCR, the TCRdb table keeps only in-frame clones and is missing some. The profile shows approximately 24,000 clones, roughly 68% of them singletons. This CDR3 spans 15 amino acids. Germline assignment: CDR1 SGHTA and CDR2 FQGNSA. V lost 1 base and J lost 4; bases outside the gene matches: 3. This clonotype was sampled from a woman between 45 and 65 years old in good health and CMV-seronegative. The J gene is TRBJ1-2, the V gene TRBV7-2, with TRBD1 identical over 10 bases. Sequencing was performed on PBMCs. The CDR3 DNA sequence: TGTGCCAGCAGCTTAGGACAGGGGGCTAGCTATGGCTACACCTTC. This encodes CASSLGQGASYGYTF.